One and the same sample provided the 8 T cell receptor beta chains below, sequenced in a study of shared clonotypes between healthy human individuals. Using immunoSEQ multiplex PCR, the repertoire was profiled, and TCRdb retains in-frame clones only, with some absent. This sample has a few million clones; 90% to 96% occur once, and the top ten carry over 0.1%. Sample: naive CD4+ T cells sorted from blood. The subset: CD45RA+ positively selected. The source of these receptors is a man aged 18 to 29 in good health.

This chain connects TRBV18 to TRBJ1-1, with 7 bases matching TRBD1. Trimming cost V 0 bases and J 5 bases; bases outside gene matches: 6. Germline V gives CDR1 KGHSH, CDR2 LQKENI. There are 15 residues in the CDR3. Here the CDR3 DNA reads TGTGCCAGCTCACCACCGGGACAGCCCCGAACTGAAGCTTTCTTT. As protein: CASSPPGQPRTEAFF.

This clone was seen a handful of times. This same CDR3 is encoded by further DNA sequences in the sample. The J gene is TRBJ1-6, the V gene TRBV18; possible D gene TRBD1, 5 bases. The CDR3 has 14 amino acids. CDR1 KGHSH and CDR2 LQKENI come from the germline V gene. V dropped 3 bases and J dropped 7 bases, with 10 bases sitting between them. The CDR3 nucleotides read TGTGCCAGCTCACCGGCAGGGAGGAATTCACCCCTCCACTTT. Encoded protein: CASSPAGRNSPLHF.

This clone appeared once. This chain joins TRBV6-6 and TRBJ2-5; D gene unclear. The DNA end favors TRBJ2-7, so the J call may be wrong. Per the germline V gene, CDR1 is MNHNY and CDR2 is SVGAGI (reference sequence). The CDR3 extends over 11 amino acids. Here the CDR3 reads CASSYKYEQYF. In nucleotides, the CDR3 is TGTGCCAGCAGCTACAAATACGAGCAGTACTTC.

V usage is TRBV30 and J usage is TRBJ2-1, with 8 nucleotides matching TRBD2. The CDR3 length is 13 residues. CDR1 is GTSNPN and CDR2 is SVGIG in the germline V gene (reference sequence). The junction had 4 bases not matched to a gene; V was cut back by 7 bases and J by 2 bases. CDR3 sequence (DNA): TGTGCCTTACTAGCGGATGCCTACAATGAGCAGTTCTTC. Protein: CALLADAYNEQFF.

The rearrangement uses TRBV4-1 and TRBJ2-7; 10 bases fit TRBD1. Germline V CDR1 and CDR2: MGHRA, YSYEKL. The CDR3 covers 15 residues. J was trimmed by 5 bases and V by 2 bases; bases with no gene match: 6. The DNA for the CDR3 is TGCGCCAGCAGCCAACCACGGGACAGGGGAAACGAGCAGTACTTC. The encoded protein is CASSQPRDRGNEQYF.

The CDR3 DNA is TGTGCCAGCAGTGAGGTTCGGGGAGCCGGAGGGACCTACGAGCAGTACTTC. This sequence encodes CASSEVRGAGGTYEQYF. The chain recombines TRBV25-1 with TRBJ2-7; a possible D gene is TRBD2 (6 bases). Trimming cost V 3 bases and J 2 bases, with 20 bases left between them. Germline CDR1 reads MGHDK; CDR2 reads SYGVNS. The CDR3 has 17 residues.

The chain couples TRBV5-8 to TRBJ1-2, with D maybe TRBD1 (6 bases). The CDR3 totals 16 residues. V was pared by 3 bases and J by 5 bases, with 20 bases between. Germline V gene sequence: CDR1 SGHTS, CDR2 YDEGEE. The CDR3 region has the DNA TGTGCCAGCAGCTGGGGAGACCAACAGGGAGGGTATGGCTACACCTTC. Protein: CASSWGDQQGGYGYTF.

V is TRBV28 and J is TRBJ1-2, with D perhaps TRBD1 (5 bases). The CDR3 is made up of 14 amino acids. Germline V gene sequence: CDR1 MDHEN, CDR2 SYDVKM. Trimming left V 5 bases short and J 4 bases short, with 14 bases between. The CDR3, as DNA: TGTGCCAGCAGTCCCCAAGACAGAAGCTATGGCTACACCTTC. It codes for CASSPQDRSYGYTF.